This TCR beta chain was documented in a study of cytomegalovirus exposure and HLA in healthy donors (dated by TCRdb to 2015 to 2018). In terms of the full investigation: An earlier analysis of more than 550 of the donors reported over 250 Gb of sequence data and 100 million to 120 million unique TCR beta sequences obtained from about 170 million T cells. Typing coverage differed by locus: A, B, C, DRB1 and DQB1 were typed in roughly 620-630 donors, DQA1 in approximately 520, DPA1 in some 600, and DPB1 in just under 490. Every repertoire in the discovery cohort had been generated on one and the same sequencing platform. Alongside the repertoire data, information on donor age, sex, ethnicity and CMV serostatus was compiled. The genetic ancestry cluster associated with self-reported Caucasian donors included 65% to 90% of the 398 genotyped donors. About five DR-DQ haplotypes were treated as single units for association and clustering because of strong linkage in the cohort. The study aimed to test whether cataloging public T cell receptors could reveal signatures of past pathogen exposure. In the later analysis, no new phenotypic data were used to find candidate immune exposures; instead, reliance was placed on TCR beta sequences and their occurrence across donors. Across some 400 genotyped donors of the cohort, an average of 235,054 unique TCR beta nucleotide sequences per donor were sequenced, and roughly a sixth of those sequences were non-productive. Genome-wide SNP genotypes for about three fifths of the 666 donors were used in a later genetic analysis, which treated that subset as a discovery cohort. Besides the first cohort of more than 650 subjects, a separate validation cohort made up of some 110 different subjects was used. Class I and class II HLA loci were covered by the typing at four-digit resolution. An early release covering around 630 HLA-typed donors comprised about 290 gigabases of sequencing data and around 80 million unique TCR sequences. To predict cytomegalovirus infection status, the study combined high-throughput TCR immunosequencing, statistical association of individual TCRs with disease status, and machine learning. In an earlier analysis of more than 550 of the donors, high-throughput TCR beta sequencing was used to judge whether each TCR beta V gene segment behaved as functional or pseudogenic. The study used immunosequencing to profile the T cell repertoires of 670 or so subjects and linked those repertoires to cytomegalovirus serostatus. A later analysis re-analyzed previously published TCR beta repertoires from hundreds of donors and added high-resolution HLA genotyping to study TCR occurrence patterns.

Of note for this clone: The antigen it binds to is not known. No qualities accompany the bases; no much larger clone lies one base away.

From a lookup of the germline V gene, CDR1 and CDR2 are MGHDK and SYGVNS. Trimming accounts for 4 bases at V and 3 bases at J, while the number of junction bases matched to no gene is 6. The CDR3 sequence holds 14 residues, the cysteine and phenylalanine included. The retained sequence is limited to the CDR3, 42 bases, with the frame set at the first base. Study-level results and caveats: A later analysis found that HLA-associated TCR beta chains were more clonally expanded and had lower generation probabilities than equally common non-associated chains. In a later analysis, around 15,000 TCR beta sequences were associated with specific HLA alleles at a false discovery rate of 0.05. Correlated functional status among segregating V segments might be attributable to linkage disequilibrium, but an unknown experimental factor could not be ruled out. Compared with the roughly 670-donor mean, donors in an Asian-associated ancestry cluster had fewer N-insertions in productive TCRs, according to a later genetic analysis. Roughly uniform sequencing depth across donors was assumed in presence/absence analyses, although this assumption may not hold. In vitro tests confirmed that three of the cytomegalovirus-associated TCR beta chains recognize cytomegalovirus antigens. Because counts were too low, roughly 18 rarely observed V segments, including chromosome 9 orphons, were left out of the earlier analysis of approximately 580 of the donors. This cohort had only TCR beta chains sequenced, and the lack of alpha or paired-chain data limited which features could be detected. Most CMV-associated TCR beta chains appeared to be HLA-restricted in a later analysis, and the HLA associations seemed to be driven largely by CMV exposure. Because HLA typing was missing for some donors at each locus, association tests included only the typed subset. The only immune exposure information available for the cohort was CMV serostatus. V-gene and J-gene trimming of TCR beta chains was associated with a missense DCLRE1C variant in a later genetic analysis, and the association was replicated in an independent cohort. Strong co-occurrence of HLA alleles, especially DR and DQ, made assigning TCR associations to individual alleles difficult. A further reported finding was that TCR beta sequences accurately predicted the HLA-A and HLA-B alleles for most subjects in the first cohort. Broadly in line with IMGT annotations, most TCR beta V segments showed up in productive rearrangements about 90% or about 30% of the time in an earlier analysis of several hundred of the donors. The study gave a list of 150 to 200 TCR beta chains associated with cytomegalovirus. Across donors, most TCR sequences were observed very rarely, whereas some public TCRs were present in many individuals. A cluster of highly shared sequence variants was judged likely to represent a technical artifact of the sequencing pipeline. The authors suggested that the approach could potentially be extended to other disease states and immunological phenotypes. In a later analysis, TCR association rates were found to vary across HLA loci, with the most associated TCRs seen for DRB1 alleles and the fewest for HLA-C alleles. In a later analysis, several top co-occurrence clusters were reported to appear linked to parvovirus B19, influenza, CMV and Epstein-Barr virus. The classifier was reported to diagnose cytomegalovirus status with high specificity and sensitivity in both the original and validation cohorts. Some IMGT-functional V segments, including TRBV6-2 and TRBV6-3, could not be distinguished by the 87-base-pair reads and were therefore excluded.

Libraries came from the immunoSEQ multiplex PCR assay. A mixture of 60 forward primers for TCR Vbeta segments and 13 reverse primers for TCR Jbeta segments was used in the multiplex PCR. The CDR3 region of rearranged TCR beta genes was amplified from genomic DNA with a multiplex PCR assay. The Illumina HiSeq System was used to sequence the amplified TCR beta libraries as 87-base-pair reads. On the authors' methods: Across the roughly 700 repertoires, a later analysis counted tens of millions of unique TCR beta chains, roughly 11 million of which were shared by at least two donors. Raw reads were error-corrected and collapsed into unique sequences with a nearest-neighbor algorithm that merged closely related sequences to remove PCR and sequencing errors. V, D and J gene segments were assigned by aligning CDR3 sequences to IMGT reference sequences. For a sequence to be retained, a match of at least six nucleotides to both a V gene segment and a J gene segment was required. A rearrangement was called productive if the CDR3 had no stop codons and remained in frame with V and J, and every other rearrangement was called non-productive. CDR3 was defined according to IMGT convention as the region running from the second conserved V-encoded cysteine to the conserved J-encoded phenylalanine. In an earlier analysis of around 570 of the donors, sequences lacking an unambiguous match to a single V gene segment were excluded. An earlier analysis of approximately 590 of the donors classified V segments as functional when productive rearrangements were above 56.7% and as segregating when the standard deviation between donors was above 5%. To diagnose cytomegalovirus status from the catalog of TCR beta chain sequences, a statistical classification framework was built. In a later analysis, TCR nucleotide sequences were compared against IMGT/GENE-DB human TR gene sequences so that V and J genes could be assigned. A later analysis assigned CDR3 sequences and most-parsimonious VDJ recombination scenarios with the TCRdist pipeline. A later analysis defined each TCR beta chain by its CDR3 amino acid sequence plus V-gene family, and excluded reads lacking a unique V-gene family. A later analysis removed 592 highly shared, low-generation-probability nucleotide sequences to deal with suspected cross-contamination and a sequencing artifact. A later analysis calculated a clonal expansion index for each public chain from normalized within-repertoire ranks of inferred template counts. In a later analysis, generation probabilities were computed with a VDJ recombination model fitted to out-of-frame rearrangements, and the resulting probabilities were checked against IGoR. In a later analysis, hypergeometric tests were used to score TCR-TCR, TCR-HLA and TCR-CMV co-occurrence, with a repertoire-size bias correction applied to TCR pairs. In a later analysis, false discovery rates were estimated by permuting HLA or CMV assignments 20 times. A later analysis grouped co-occurring TCRs with DBSCAN, adding TCRdist sequence similarity when clustering within HLA-allele-positive subsets. Repertoires with fewer than 30,000 or more than 120,000 public chains were left out of co-occurrence clustering, as were about 5 repertoires with anomalous nucleotide sharing. Imported from immuneACCESS, the table was reduced by TCRdb to in-frame sequences with V and J called. These copies leave out some clones; in studies compared against another copy, an unresolved V gene accounts for under half, and the cause of the remainder is not known. The V and J calls and the clone size are those of that table, but D and trimming were determined from the DNA. This sample lists over 90,000 clones; 73% were detected once. Around 3.5% of the sample is taken by the ten largest.

In total, approximately 610 healthy bone marrow donors made up the cohort. At the time of sampling, every cohort member was nominally healthy, though immune exposures that went unrecorded were likely present. The donor tested CMV seronegative, placing the donor among the 350 to 400 seronegative members of the cohort. A peripheral blood sample was provided by each donor, and peripheral blood mononuclear cells were used for TCR beta sequencing. Genomic DNA was extracted from the blood cell samples with the Qiagen DNeasy Blood Extraction Kit. The origin of this receptor is a middle-aged man in good health and CMV-seronegative. Sequenced material: PBMCs. Recombination joined TRBV25-1 with TRBJ2-7; 7 nucleotides in the junction match TRBD1. The CDR3: CASSGQGYDYEQYF. In nucleotides, the sequence is TGTGCCAGCAGTGGACAGGGATATGACTACGAGCAGTACTTC.